The clone carrying this T cell receptor (beta chain) has ten or more counts. The target antigen is unknown. PBMCs were collected from an approximately 9.3 ml volume of fresh peripheral blood. Amplified regions were TCR beta CDR3 sequences from RNA transcripts. During a first-round RT-PCR of the TCR CDR3, the HTBI primer set was used. TCRdb reprocessed the multiplex PCR reads via MiXCR and lists one record per CDR3 protein. The top ten clones hold around 7% of a sample with about 600,000 distinct CDR3 sequences, 12% to 15% of them seen once. V gave up 5 bases and J gave up 5 bases; unmatched junction bases: 4. Germline V CDR1 and CDR2: LNHDA, SQIVND (reference sequence). CDR3 length: 15 residues. The entry originates in a study of T cells in Graves' hyperthyroidism and ophthalmopathy. About the study: Staff took peripheral blood when the initial diagnosis was made, before any treatment began. Study results and limitations: Clonotypes that were expanded in thyroid above 0.001 mostly appeared in blood too.

The sequence was obtained from a young woman with Graves' ophthalmopathy. Sequenced: blood. The genes are TRBV19 and TRBJ2-1, with 12 bases identical to TRBD2. The CDR3 DNA reads TGTGCCAGTAGTGCCGCTAGCGGGAGGGACAATGAGCAGTTCTTC. It translates to CASSAASGRDNEQFF. The whole variable domain, filled in from reference TRBV19 and TRBJ2-1, reads DGGITQSPKYLFRKEGQNVTLSCEQNLNHDAMYWYRQDPGQGLRLIYYSQIVNDFQKGDIAEGYSVSREKKESFPLTVTSAQKNPTAFYLCASSAASGRDNEQFFGPGTRLTVL.